This TCR beta chain was captured by sequencing in a study of T cell clonotyping in hematopoietic cell transplantation. Findings and caveats of the study: Few recipient clonotypes overlapped donors; over 95% were de novo at given depth. Pathologically expanded recipient clonotypes increased progressively from day 30 to day 180 as diversity fell.

In germline, CDR1 is SQVTM, CDR2 ANQGSEA. V shed 6 bases and J shed 1 base, with 12 bases lying between them. The CDR3 consists of 13 residues. Time point given: recipient sample about 28 days before transplant, after cytoreduction. This clone was seen a single time. Its antigen is not known. Using immunoSEQ multiplex PCR, the repertoire was profiled, and TCRdb retains in-frame clones only, with some absent. Seen here are about 5,400 clones, more than 75% observed once, and the top ten hold about 3.9%. The origin of this receptor is a man aged 55-75 years with acute myeloid leukemia. Some clones in this sample may be carry-over from other donors' samples. Sequencing used peripheral blood mononuclear cells, obtained before stem cell transplant. This sequence joins TRBV29-1 and TRBJ2-5; D is perhaps TRBD1 or TRBD2 (5 bases each). CDR3 protein: CSVPGTSQETQYF. CDR3 sequence (DNA): TGCAGCGTACCCGGGACGAGCCAAGAGACCCAGTACTTC. Using reference TRBV29-1 and TRBJ2-5 for the parts outside the CDR3, the full variable domain is SAVISQKPSRDICQRGTSLTIQCQVDSQVTMMFWYRQQPGQSLTLIATANQGSEATYESGFVIDKFPISRPNLTFSTLTVSNMSPEDSSIYLCSVPGTSQETQYFGPGTRLLVL.